Following are 7 T cell receptor beta chains from one sample sequenced in a study of metastatic and nonmetastatic thyroid tumors. Patients had received no treatment of any kind before thyroid surgery. TCRdb used MiXCR to call clones anew from the PCR reads. The data contain about 4,300 clones, around 34% of them singletons. The sequenced sample was adjacent normal tissue. Receptors originate from a female donor with papillary thyroid cancer or a benign thyroid nodule (not recorded which). Some clones in this sample may be carry-over from other donors' samples.

This clone has more than one count but fewer than ten. Distinct nucleotide sequences in the sample also encode this CDR3. The J gene is TRBJ2-1, the V gene TRBV30; D remains ambiguous. The germline gives CDR1 GTSNPN, CDR2 SVGIG (reference sequence). The CDR3 length is 12 residues. Trimming stripped 3 bases from V and 1 base from J, with 4 bases between. CDR3 sequence: CAWSPSYNEQFF. CDR3 nucleotide sequence: TGTGCCTGGAGCCCGTCCTACAATGAGCAGTTCTTC. Supplemented by reference TRBV30 and TRBJ2-1, the full variable domain reads SQTIHQWPATLVQPVGSPLSLECTVEGTSNPNLYWYRQAAGRGLQLLFYSVGIGQISSEVPQNLSASRPQDRQFILSSKKLLLSDSGFYLCAWSPSYNEQFFGPGTRLTVL.

The J gene is TRBJ1-1, the V gene TRBV20-1; no definite D call. Germline V gene sequence: CDR1 DFQATT, CDR2 SNEGSKA (reference sequence). V lost 0 bases and J 1 base, leaving 18 bases between the germline ends. The CDR3 runs to 17 residues. CDR3 in amino acids: CSARDLMSAQSNTEAFF. CDR3 DNA sequence: TGCAGTGCTAGAGATCTAATGTCGGCACAGTCGAACACTGAAGCTTTCTTT.

This clone occurred a few times. CDR3 in DNA: TGTGCCAGCAGCTTAGGGGAGAGCCTAGCGGGAGGGCCCGTTCCCTACGAGCAGTACTTC. It specifies CASSLGESLAGGPVPYEQYF. The chain is built from TRBV11-3 and TRBJ2-7; 12 bases align to TRBD2. The CDR3 runs to 20 residues. V lost 1 base to trimming and J lost 2 bases; unmatched junction nucleotides: 15. Germline CDR1 SGHNT, CDR2 YENEEA. The whole variable domain, filled in from reference TRBV11-3 and TRBJ2-7, reads EAGVVQSPRYKIIEKKQPVAFWCNPISGHNTLYWYLQNLGQGPELLIRYENEEAVDDSQLPKDRFSAERLKGVDSTLKIQPAELGDSAVYLCASSLGESLAGGPVPYEQYFGPGTRLTVT.

This rearrangement joins TRBV2 to TRBJ2-1; perhaps TRBD2 as D (5 bases). The germline V and J ends were trimmed by 6 bases and 0 bases, with 9 bases remaining between them. The CDR3 extends over 14 amino acids. Germline values: CDR1 SNHLY, CDR2 FYNNEI. The chain's CDR3 is CASRDGGSYNEQFF. CDR3 DNA sequence: TGTGCCAGCAGGGACGGAGGCTCCTACAATGAGCAGTTCTTC.

This clone was seen more than once but under ten times. The chain links TRBV12-3 or TRBV12-4 to TRBJ2-1, with 9 bases fitting TRBD2. V lost 5 bases and J lost 8; bases outside the gene matches: 10. The CDR3 consists of 15 residues. The CDR3 region has the DNA TGTGCCAGCAGTCTCGGCGGCGGGAGGGTCCATGAGCAGTTCTTC. As protein: CASSLGGGRVHEQFF.

V usage is TRBV6-1 and J usage is TRBJ1-2; the D is unclear. The CDR3 sequence is 14 residues long. CDR1 is MNHNS, CDR2 SASEGT, per germline. Trimming removed 7 bases from V and 6 bases from J, with 18 bases in between. The CDR3 protein is CASKEEENVHGYTF. The CDR3 DNA follows: TGTGCCAGCAAAGAAGAGGAAAACGTCCATGGCTACACCTTC.

This clone has a handful of counts. V gene TRBV20-1 combines with J gene TRBJ2-7, with TRBD1 matching 12 bases. This CDR3 spans 18 amino acids. CDR1 DFQATT and CDR2 SNEGSKA come from the germline V gene (reference sequence). J lost 7 bases, V lost 2 bases, and 18 bases had no gene match. The CDR3 here is CSARQGTGGCKDQGEQYF. Here the CDR3 DNA reads TGCAGTGCTAGACAAGGGACAGGGGGCTGCAAAGACCAAGGGGAGCAGTACTTC.